This T cell receptor beta chain emerged from a study of blood T cell repertoires in COVID-19. Overall study: COVID-19 samples, acute and convalescent, were from the United States, Italy and Spain. T cells, B-cell-depleted T cells, or PBMCs provided the cDNA or gDNA that served as material.

This clone was seen more than once but under ten times. Patients in Seattle were enrolled during active infection, then followed longitudinally. Germline CDR1 reads SNHLY; CDR2 reads FYNNEI. The CDR3 covers 15 residues. The ends lost 6 bases at V and 5 bases at J; junction bases unmatched: 7. Methods used by the authors: Scientists estimated how many nucleated cells there were by amplifying reference gene primers. Clones were read by immunoSEQ multiplex PCR, and TCRdb kept only the in-frame ones, dropping some. Clone size and V and J calls were adopted from that table, with D and trimming inferred from the DNA. Altogether around 220,000 clones are present, about four fifths being singletons, with the ten largest covering approximately 8%.

Specimen: peripheral blood. The source is a woman of 80 years or more with COVID-19, enrolled during active disease. V is TRBV2 and J is TRBJ1-6; TRBD1 aligns across 7 bases. Written as DNA, the CDR3 is TGTGCCAGCAGCCAGGGGGGAGGCGATAATTCACCCCTCCACTTT. Its translation is CASSQGGGDNSPLHF.